The 27 T cell receptor beta chains below were found in one sample sequenced in a study of identifying expanded T cells in peripheral blood (dated by TCRdb to between 2018 and 2021). The library was built by means of the immunoSEQ multiplex PCR assay. What TCRdb holds here is the immuneACCESS table cut down to in-frame rearrangements. Part of the clones is not present; checked against another copy, under half of the missing clones reflect an unresolved V gene, and the others are unexplained. Across this sample there are approximately 83,000 clones, with 70% to 90% seen only once. The leading ten clones occupy around 4% of the sample. The sample was blood. Receptors originate from a person aged 18-69 years in good health.

The chain is built from TRBV5-8 and TRBJ1-2; 7 bases are a match to TRBD1. The V gene's germline CDR1 is SGHTS and CDR2 YDEGEE. V lost 3 bases, J lost 1 base, and 3 bases stayed unmatched. CDR3 length: 14 residues. DNA of the CDR3: TGTGCCAGCAGCTCGGGACAGTTTAACTATGGCTACACCTTC. This codes for CASSSGQFNYGYTF.

This clone has only one observation. The chain recombines TRBV7-2 with TRBJ1-2; D is unresolved. Per germline, CDR1 SGHTA and CDR2 FQGNSA. This CDR3 comprises 12 residues. Trimming pared 2 bases from V and 6 bases from J, leaving 7 bases between. CDR3 nucleotide sequence: TGTGCCAGCAGCTTATGGTGGGATGGCTACACCTTC. Protein sequence: CASSLWWDGYTF.

V and J are TRBV7-2 and TRBJ1-5; the D is unclear. The CDR3 sequence is 13 residues long. CDR1 and CDR2 (germline): SGHTA, FQGNSA. V lost 4 bases, J lost 5 bases, and 9 bases lay in between. CDR3 residues: CASSSDTYQPQHF. CDR3 DNA sequence: TGTGCCAGCAGCTCCGACACGTATCAGCCCCAGCATTTT.

This chain links TRBV27 with TRBJ2-2; D remains unclear. The V end lost 6 bases, the J end lost 7 bases, and 9 bases lay between the germline ends. Germline CDR1 and CDR2: MNHEY and SMNVEV (reference sequence). This CDR3 region has 12 residues. Here the CDR3 reads CASSFGFGELFF. The CDR3 bases are TGTGCCAGCAGCTTCGGGTTCGGGGAGCTGTTTTTT.

The rearrangement links TRBV27 to TRBJ1-6; D might be TRBD1 (6 bases). Germline assignment: CDR1 MNHEY and CDR2 SMNVEV (reference sequence). This CDR3 has 14 amino acids. The V end was cut by 6 bases, the J end by 2 bases, with 8 bases between. The CDR3 DNA sequence: TGTGCCAGCAGCAGGGGTACCTATAATTCACCCCTCCACTTT. Translation: CASSRGTYNSPLHF.

CDR3 region: CASSQVQRLAGDTRQETQYF. DNA for the CDR3: TGTGCCAGCAGCCAAGTTCAGCGACTAGCGGGGGACACTAGACAAGAGACCCAGTACTTC. The gene calls are TRBV14 and TRBJ2-5, with 12 bases lining up with TRBD2. J gave up 2 bases and V 1 base, and 14 bases lay outside the gene matches. The CDR3 loop spans 20 amino acids. CDR1 is SGHDN and CDR2 is FVKESK in the germline V gene.

The chain recombines TRBV7-7 with TRBJ2-7, with a tentative D call TRBD1 (6 bases). The V and J ends lost 1 base and 0 bases respectively, with 7 bases between them. CDR1 and CDR2 (germline): SSHAT, FNYEAQ (reference sequence). This CDR3 spans 14 amino acids. CDR3 in DNA: TGTGCCAGCAGCTTAGAGACAGGCTCCTACGAGCAGTACTTC. This sequence encodes CASSLETGSYEQYF.

This clone was detected once. This chain connects TRBV18 to TRBJ1-5; the D gene is possibly TRBD1 (6 bases). Trimming pared 3 bases from V and 1 base from J, leaving 7 bases between. The CDR3 length is 14 residues. Per the germline V gene, CDR1 is KGHSH and CDR2 is LQKENI. CDR3 sequence: CASSPGASNQPQHF. Written as DNA, the CDR3 is TGTGCCAGCTCACCGGGGGCCAGCAATCAGCCCCAGCATTTT.

The V and J genes are TRBV27 and TRBJ1-4; D remains ambiguous. Germline loops: CDR1 MNHEY, CDR2 SMNVEV (reference sequence). Trimming shortened V by 5 bases and J by 0 bases, and 10 bases separated the two germline ends. This CDR3 has 15 amino acids. For the CDR3, the DNA is TGTGCCAGCAGTAGCAAGAGCGCAACTAATGAAAAACTGTTTTTT. Encoded protein: CASSSKSATNEKLFF.

The chain has TRBV30 and TRBJ1-1, with 7 bases matching TRBD1. From germline, CDR1 is GTSNPN and CDR2 SVGIG (reference sequence). This CDR3 spans 21 amino acids. V dropped 0 bases and J dropped 5; count of bases not matched to a gene: 27. Here the CDR3 DNA reads TGTGCCTGGAGTGTACAGGTGGTAAAAATTCTCGGCAGGGGGGGACGGACTGAAGCTTTCTTT. Protein sequence: CAWSVQVVKILGRGGRTEAFF.

The CDR3 region is CASSRGGLTDTQYF. The CDR3 nucleotides are TGTGCCAGCAGCCGCGGGGGGCTTACAGATACGCAGTATTTT. The J gene is TRBJ2-3, the V gene TRBV7-2, with TRBD2 matching over 8 bases. CDR1 and CDR2 (germline): SGHTA, FQGNSA. After removal of 5 bases from V and 3 bases from J, the junction contained 4 bases not matched to a gene. This CDR3 is 14 amino acids long.

The CDR3 loop is CASSQDDGLANNEQFF. As DNA, the CDR3 is TGCGCCAGCAGCCAAGATGACGGACTAGCGAACAATGAGCAGTTCTTC. This chain joins TRBV4-1 and TRBJ2-1; 9 positions match TRBD2. The CDR3 spans 16 residues. Trimming took 0 bases from V and 5 from J; bases not matched to a gene: 5. CDR1 and CDR2 (germline): MGHRA, YSYEKL.

The V call is TRBV6-7, the J call TRBJ2-3; 10 positions agree with TRBD2. TRBV6-7 is placed among ORFs of uncertain function. V gave up 4 bases and J gave up 1 base; unmatched junction bases: 5. The CDR3 spans 16 residues. The chain's CDR3 is CASSSKTSGGTDTQYF. CDR3 in DNA: TGTGCCAGCAGTTCCAAAACTAGCGGGGGCACAGATACGCAGTATTTT.

This chain uses TRBV7-9 with TRBJ2-7; D is possibly TRBD1 (6 bases). V was shortened by 4 bases and J by 2 bases, with 12 bases between the two germline ends. CDR1 and CDR2 (germline): SEHNR, FQNEAQ (reference sequence). The CDR3 contains 14 residues. CDR3 loop: CASSSTGTTYEQYF. Written as DNA, the CDR3 is TGTGCCAGCAGCTCCACCGGGACAACCTACGAGCAGTACTTC.

V usage is TRBV10-3 and J usage is TRBJ1-1; D is uncertain. The CDR3 totals 17 residues. In germline, CDR1 is ENHRY, CDR2 SYGVKD. The V and J ends lost 6 bases and 3 bases respectively, with 23 bases between them. The DNA for the CDR3 is TGTGCCATCAGGATCACCTCCCCGCGGCAGGACGACACTGAAGCTTTCTTT. It translates to CAIRITSPRQDDTEAFF.

This chain joins TRBV2 and TRBJ2-7; D gene uncertain. The CDR3 has 16 amino acids. The V and J ends lost 8 bases and 0 bases respectively, with 20 bases between them. The V gene's germline CDR1 is SNHLY and CDR2 FYNNEI. CDR3 loop: CASAYGRTVSSYEQYF. CDR3 nucleotide sequence: TGTGCCAGCGCCTATGGACGGACGGTAAGCTCCTACGAGCAGTACTTC.

J is TRBJ1-2 and V is TRBV10-2, with D tentatively TRBD1 (6 bases). V lost 6 bases, J lost 8 bases, and 13 bases lay in between. Germline loops: CDR1 WSHSY, CDR2 SAAADI. The CDR3 is 12 amino acids. The CDR3 coding sequence is TGCGCCAGCAGAGATGGACAGAGCGGCTACACCTTC. Protein product: CASRDGQSGYTF.

This sequence joins TRBV6-4 and TRBJ2-1, with 7 nucleotides matching TRBD2. The CDR3 is made up of 13 amino acids. Germline V gives CDR1 MRHNA, CDR2 SNTAGT. Germline trimming cut 6 bases from V and 12 bases from J; bases unmatched to any gene: 11. As DNA, the CDR3 is TGTGCCAGCAGCGCTGGGACTACGACGCCGCAGTTCTTC. Protein product: CASSAGTTTPQFF.

This sequence joins TRBV7-6 and TRBJ2-3, with TRBD2 matching 12 bases. J lost 8 bases, V lost 2 bases, and 8 bases had no gene match. The CDR3 extends over 16 amino acids. The germline CDR1 and CDR2 sequences are SGHVS and FNYEAQ. Written as DNA, the CDR3 is TGTGCCAGCAGCTTAACGACTAGCGGGGGTTTAGGTACGCAGTATTTT. This translates into CASSLTTSGGLGTQYF.

This CDR3 is CASSKESAGRSTNEKLFF. Written as DNA, the CDR3 is TGTGCCAGCAGTAAAGAGTCGGCCGGGCGCTCAACTAATGAAAAACTGTTTTTT. The J gene is TRBJ1-4, the V gene TRBV6-1; the D is unclear. V was shortened by 5 bases and J by 0 bases, with 19 bases between the two germline ends. CDR3 length: 18 amino acids. The germline V gene encodes CDR1 MNHNS and CDR2 SASEGT.

The V gene is TRBV7-3, the J gene TRBJ2-1; perhaps TRBD1 as D (6 bases). CDR1 and CDR2 from the germline V gene are SGHTA and FQGTGA. V gave up 1 base and J gave up 8 bases, with 12 bases separating them. The CDR3 is 14 amino acids. CDR3 protein: CASSLIFRGDEQFF. In DNA, the CDR3 is TGTGCCAGCAGCTTAATCTTCAGGGGCGATGAGCAGTTCTTC. Full variable domain (rest looked up from reference TRBV7-3 and TRBJ2-1): GAGVSQTPSNKVTEKGKYVELRCDPISGHTALYWYRQSLGQGPEFLIYFQGTGAADDSGLPNDRFFAVRPEGSVSTLKIQRTERGDSAVYLCASSLIFRGDEQFFGPGTRLTVL.

CDR3 residues: CASSRGTGYTGELFF. The CDR3 DNA follows: TGTGCCAGTTCGCGCGGGACAGGATACACCGGGGAGCTGTTTTTT. This chain connects TRBV19 to TRBJ2-2; 8 positions match TRBD1. There are 15 residues in the CDR3. Germline CDR1 is LNHDA and CDR2 is SQIVND (reference sequence). After removal of 8 bases from V and 3 bases from J, the junction contained 8 bases not matched to a gene.

The chain is built from TRBV30 and TRBJ2-1; D gene ambiguous. The CDR3 runs to 14 residues. Germline-derived CDR1 and CDR2 are GTSNPN and SVGIG (reference sequence). V gave up 3 bases and J gave up 5 bases, with 14 bases separating them. CDR3 nucleotides: TGTGCCTGGAGAATAGGCCTACCAAACAATGAGCAGTTCTTC. Translated, it gives CAWRIGLPNNEQFF.

V gene TRBV7-9 combines with J gene TRBJ1-2; 10 nucleotides align to TRBD1. CDR1 SEHNR and CDR2 FQNEAQ come from the germline V gene (reference sequence). The CDR3 consists of 13 residues. J lost 7 bases, V lost 4 bases, and 3 bases had no gene match. CDR3 nucleotide sequence: TGTGCCAGCAGCTCGACAGGGGGCAGTGGCTACACCTTC. As protein: CASSSTGGSGYTF.

This clone was seen more than once but under ten times. The chain has TRBV20-1 and TRBJ1-1; 10 bases map to TRBD1. The CDR3 has 11 residues. V lost 5 bases, J lost 12 bases, and 6 bases stayed unmatched. The V gene's germline CDR1 is DFQATT and CDR2 SNEGSKA (reference sequence). CDR3 sequence reads: CSALGQGKTFF. Written as DNA, the CDR3 is TGCAGTGCTTTGGGACAGGGGAAGACTTTCTTT.

The J gene is TRBJ1-1, the V gene TRBV5-1; 7 bases match TRBD1. CDR3 length: 16 residues. Germline CDR1 reads SGHRS; CDR2 reads YFSETQ. Trimming took 4 bases from V and 0 from J; bases not matched to a gene: 9. The CDR3, as DNA: TGCGCCAGCAGCACTGGACAGGCTTACATGAACACTGAAGCTTTCTTT. Protein product: CASSTGQAYMNTEAFF.

This sequence joins TRBV9 and TRBJ2-2, with D uncertain. V was clipped by 3 bases and J by 0 bases, with 12 bases between them. This CDR3 region has 16 residues. Germline values: CDR1 SGDLS, CDR2 YYNGEE. The CDR3 sequence: CASSEGTEANTGELFF. The CDR3, as DNA: TGTGCCAGCAGCGAAGGAACAGAAGCGAACACCGGGGAGCTGTTTTTT.